The T cell receptor beta chain under discussion was sequenced for a study of human CD8 memory T cell subsets. Germline loops: CDR1 LNHDA, CDR2 SQIVND (reference sequence). There are 13 residues in the CDR3. Construction of TCR beta libraries was accomplished by means of UMI-labeled 5' RACE. TCRdb processed the 5' RACE reads again and assigns one entry to each CDR3 protein, with no DNA. The ten most abundant clones cover more than 30% of a sample with some 5,400 distinct CDR3 sequences. The receptor was isolated from a human donor in good health. The chain carries TRBV19 and TRBJ2-3. Sequenced material: CD8+ effector memory T cells (TEM) sorted from PBMCs. Subset reported: effector memory CD8 T cells, CCR7- CD45RO+ CD95+. CDR3 residues: CASSVADTDTQYF.